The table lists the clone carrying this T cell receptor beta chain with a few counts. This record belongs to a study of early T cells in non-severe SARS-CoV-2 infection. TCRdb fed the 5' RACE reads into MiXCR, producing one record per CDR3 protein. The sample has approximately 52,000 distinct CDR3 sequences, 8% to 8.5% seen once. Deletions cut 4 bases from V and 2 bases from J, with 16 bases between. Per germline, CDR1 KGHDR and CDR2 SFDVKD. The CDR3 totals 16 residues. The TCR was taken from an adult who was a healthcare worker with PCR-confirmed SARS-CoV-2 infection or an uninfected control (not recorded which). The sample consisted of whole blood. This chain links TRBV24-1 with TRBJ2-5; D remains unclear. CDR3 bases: TGTGCCACCAGTGACCAGGTTTTCGAGACGCAAGAGACCCAGTACTTC. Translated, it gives CATSDQVFETQETQYF.